This is a list of T cell receptor beta chains from one sample in a study of neurological immune-mediated disorders. TCRdb redid the calling of the 5' RACE reads with MiXCR, one entry per CDR3 protein. The table records under 50,000 distinct CDR3 sequences, 11% of them present only once. The specimen sequenced was CD4+ T cells from blood. The receptor source for this set is a woman under 40 with HTLV-1-associated myelopathy (HAM/TSP). Both conserved end residues are part of each CDR3. Expanded clones are given a class, and other clones once, few, many or no size at all.

v_gene: TRBV19
abundance: many
j_gene: TRBJ1-1
CDR3aa: CASSWGGAYTEAFF

v_gene: TRBV2
abundance: many
j_gene: TRBJ2-2
CDR3aa: CASKAGKNTGELFF

v_gene: TRBV20-1
abundance: many
j_gene: TRBJ1-2
CDR3aa: CSARVGHKNYGYTF

v_gene: TRBV20-1
abundance: many
j_gene: TRBJ2-7
CDR3aa: CSATRTAGGYEQYF

v_gene: TRBV14
abundance: many
j_gene: TRBJ2-2
CDR3aa: CASSRTGEIGELFF

v_gene: TRBV15
abundance: many
j_gene: TRBJ2-2
CDR3aa: CATSRDFEQGGTGELFF

v_gene: TRBV19
abundance: many
j_gene: TRBJ1-1
CDR3aa: CASSTTGAEAFF

v_gene: TRBV20-1
abundance: many
j_gene: TRBJ2-1
CDR3aa: CSATGTRYNEQFF

v_gene: TRBV9
abundance: many
j_gene: TRBJ2-1
CDR3aa: CASSVRLAVGNEQFF

v_gene: TRBV20-1
abundance: medium-sized
j_gene: TRBJ2-6
CDR3aa: CSARQDMANVLTF

v_gene: TRBV5-8
abundance: many
j_gene: TRBJ2-3
CDR3aa: CASSGEGRDTQYF

v_gene: TRBV18
abundance: few
j_gene: TRBJ2-3
CDR3aa: CASSTLTDTQYF

v_gene: TRBV10-3
abundance: many
j_gene: TRBJ1-2
CDR3aa: CAISEAQAYGYTF

v_gene: TRBV5-1
abundance: many
j_gene: TRBJ1-3
CDR3aa: CASAPAALGGNTIYF

v_gene: TRBV2
abundance: many
j_gene: TRBJ2-3
CDR3aa: CASSPTGGMADTQYF

v_gene: TRBV29-1
abundance: many
j_gene: TRBJ2-3
CDR3aa: CSVRRRFEVSGGTDTQYF

v_gene: TRBV18
abundance: many
j_gene: TRBJ1-5
CDR3aa: CASSPGEGTGQPQHF

v_gene: TRBV20-1
abundance: many
j_gene: TRBJ1-1
CDR3aa: CSARDHVAAFF

v_gene: TRBV20-1
abundance: many
j_gene: TRBJ2-2
CDR3aa: CSASGTGSTGELFF

v_gene: TRBV18
abundance: few
j_gene: TRBJ2-1
CDR3aa: CASSGTDTYNEQFF

v_gene: TRBV7-9
abundance: many
j_gene: TRBJ2-5
CDR3aa: CASSVNRERGETQYF

v_gene: TRBV11-2
abundance: many
j_gene: TRBJ1-1
CDR3aa: CASSLATEAFF

v_gene: TRBV12-3/TRBV12-4
abundance: many
j_gene: TRBJ1-6
CDR3aa: CASSSSGTGQNSPLHF

v_gene: TRBV5-1
abundance: many
j_gene: TRBJ1-2
CDR3aa: CASSLAKRTNYGYTF

v_gene: TRBV5-1
abundance: medium-sized
j_gene: TRBJ2-2
CDR3aa: CASSLGDRNTGELFF

v_gene: TRBV5-1
abundance: many
j_gene: TRBJ1-4
CDR3aa: CASSLDEKLFF

v_gene: TRBV7-9
abundance: many
j_gene: TRBJ1-2
CDR3aa: CASSSTRTGTPNF

v_gene: TRBV7-9
abundance: many
j_gene: TRBJ1-2
CDR3aa: CASSLAAGNGYTF

v_gene: TRBV18
abundance: .
j_gene: TRBJ2-2
CDR3aa: CASSPDSRSDLFF

v_gene: TRBV5-6
abundance: many
j_gene: TRBJ1-2
CDR3aa: CASSLRSNRGLHGYTF

v_gene: TRBV7-8
abundance: medium-sized
j_gene: TRBJ2-1
CDR3aa: CASSPLGWGATYNEQFF

v_gene: TRBV5-1
abundance: many
j_gene: TRBJ2-3
CDR3aa: CASSLERGGPTDTQYF

v_gene: TRBV29-1
abundance: many
j_gene: TRBJ2-2
CDR3aa: CSGRDTGELFF

v_gene: TRBV4-1
abundance: .
j_gene: TRBJ1-4
CDR3aa: CANSLDSGRTEKLFF

v_gene: TRBV5-1
abundance: many
j_gene: TRBJ1-1
CDR3aa: CASSLGQGRGEAFF

v_gene: TRBV20-1
abundance: many
j_gene: TRBJ2-3
CDR3aa: CSARDDGPTGSDTQYF

v_gene: TRBV20-1
abundance: many
j_gene: TRBJ2-1
CDR3aa: CSAIPSGGAWSYNEQFF

v_gene: TRBV3-1
abundance: many
j_gene: TRBJ1-3
CDR3aa: CASSQRSIYENTIYF

v_gene: TRBV7-2
abundance: many
j_gene: TRBJ2-7
CDR3aa: CASSSQYGDSYEQYF

v_gene: TRBV7-3
abundance: .
j_gene: TRBJ2-3
CDR3aa: CASSSKRGATDTQYF

v_gene: TRBV4-2
abundance: many
j_gene: TRBJ1-2
CDR3aa: CASSQDSGDYGYTF

v_gene: TRBV14
abundance: many
j_gene: TRBJ1-3
CDR3aa: CASSTEGARRNTIYF

v_gene: TRBV6-6
abundance: many
j_gene: TRBJ2-2
CDR3aa: CASSLTANTGELFF

v_gene: TRBV27
abundance: many
j_gene: TRBJ1-2
CDR3aa: CASSTQGYGYTF

v_gene: TRBV20-1
abundance: few
j_gene: TRBJ1-2
CDR3aa: CSARDNRVYGYTF

v_gene: TRBV20-1
abundance: many
j_gene: TRBJ2-2
CDR3aa: CSASGGAAGELFF

v_gene: TRBV2
abundance: many
j_gene: TRBJ2-3
CDR3aa: CASSDWGDTDTQYF

v_gene: TRBV5-1
abundance: .
j_gene: TRBJ2-7
CDR3aa: CASTQGLSYEQYF

v_gene: TRBV10-2
abundance: many
j_gene: TRBJ1-5
CDR3aa: CASRAGGEGQPQHF

v_gene: TRBV20-1
abundance: many
j_gene: TRBJ2-4
CDR3aa: CSATLARGPSGIQYF

v_gene: TRBV6-5
abundance: many
j_gene: TRBJ2-7
CDR3aa: CASSYSVRRGSYEQYF

v_gene: TRBV4-1
abundance: many
j_gene: TRBJ2-2
CDR3aa: CASSPTSPGTGSGELFF

v_gene: TRBV10-3
abundance: many
j_gene: TRBJ2-7
CDR3aa: CASTGSNEQYF

v_gene: TRBV5-1
abundance: many
j_gene: TRBJ1-2
CDR3aa: CASSPNLRTDFYGYTF

v_gene: TRBV6-5
abundance: .
j_gene: TRBJ2-4
CDR3aa: CASKEGIGAKKIQYF

v_gene: TRBV6-5
abundance: .
j_gene: TRBJ2-1
CDR3aa: CASSSVERPMGGQFF

v_gene: TRBV9
abundance: many
j_gene: TRBJ1-4
CDR3aa: CASSVGLTNEKLFF